One and the same sample provided the 2 T cell receptor beta chains below, sequenced in a study of Ad26.COV2.S vaccination and SARS-CoV-2 variants (dated by TCRdb to about 2021). This sample's treatment or condition label indicates: 19 received Ad26.COV2.S at low or high dose, single or two shots; roughly five received placebo; per-sample allocation not given. For vaccine and placebo recipients, the sequenced repertoires came from samples collected on day 63 after the first injection. Receptors were amplified or captured by the immunoSEQ multiplex PCR assay. Here the immuneACCESS table is served through TCRdb, limited to in-frame sequences with V and J called. Missing clones are a known gap in these copies; in checked studies unresolved V genes cover under half, and the rest lacks a known reason. For this sample there are some 400,000 clones; over 75% appear just once. Jointly, the top ten make up 1.5% to 2% of the sample.

The sample consisted of peripheral blood, taken in a trial of Ad26.COV2.S vaccine versus placebo. Receptors were obtained from a person between 18 and 65 years old who received the Ad26.COV2.S COVID-19 vaccine or a placebo.

This clone came up many times. The V gene is TRBV18, the J gene TRBJ2-1; D not certain. This CDR3 has 12 amino acids. Germline V lookup: CDR1 KGHSH, CDR2 LQKENI. Trimming took off 2 bases at V and 9 bases at J, with 8 bases between the two ends. The CDR3 loop reads CASSPVSFEQFF. The CDR3 DNA is TGTGCCAGCTCACCAGTTTCTTTTGAGCAGTTCTTC.

V gene TRBV28 combines with J gene TRBJ1-4; D uncertain. V was trimmed by 6 bases and J by 3 bases, leaving 11 bases between them. Per the germline V gene, CDR1 is MDHEN and CDR2 is SYDVKM. This CDR3 has 14 residues. CDR3 residues: CASRRSTANEKLFF. CDR3 sequence (DNA): TGTGCCAGCAGGAGGAGTACGGCTAATGAAAAACTGTTTTTT.